This paragraph reports one TCR beta chain. The data derive from a study of blood T cell repertoires in COVID-19. Germline V CDR1 and CDR2: SGHVS, FQNEAQ. V was clipped by 5 bases and J by 7 bases, with 14 bases between them. The CDR3 extends over 13 amino acids. Sequenced by immunoSEQ multiplex PCR; TCRdb stores in-frame clones only, minus some. In the table there are over 300,000 clones, around 83% of which are singletons. The chain has TRBV7-8 and TRBJ1-2; tentative D call: TRBD1 (5 bases). This TCR was recovered from a woman aged 50 to 60 with acute or convalescent COVID-19. The sample was peripheral blood. This CDR3 is CASSQGLSRGYTF. The CDR3 nucleotides read TGTGCCAGCAGCCAGGGACTGTCTCGTGGCTACACCTTC.